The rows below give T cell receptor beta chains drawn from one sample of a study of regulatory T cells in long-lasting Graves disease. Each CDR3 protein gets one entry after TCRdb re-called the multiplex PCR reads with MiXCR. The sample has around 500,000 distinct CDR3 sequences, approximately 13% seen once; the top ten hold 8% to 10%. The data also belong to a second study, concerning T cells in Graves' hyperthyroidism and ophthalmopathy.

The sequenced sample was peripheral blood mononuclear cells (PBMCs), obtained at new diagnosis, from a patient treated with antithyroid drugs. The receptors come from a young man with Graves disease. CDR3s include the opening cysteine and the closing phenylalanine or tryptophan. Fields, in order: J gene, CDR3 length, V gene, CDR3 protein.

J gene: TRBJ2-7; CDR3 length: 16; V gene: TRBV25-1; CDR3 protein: CASSEYLGAAGNEQYF
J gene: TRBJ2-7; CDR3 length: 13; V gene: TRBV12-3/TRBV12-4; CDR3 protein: CASMETGENEQYF
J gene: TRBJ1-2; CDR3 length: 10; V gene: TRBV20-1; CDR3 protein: CSASPAGYTF
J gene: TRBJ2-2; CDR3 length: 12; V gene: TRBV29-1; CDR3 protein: CSGDGNTGELFF
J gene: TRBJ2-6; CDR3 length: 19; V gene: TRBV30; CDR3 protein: CAWSVPTSGRAWGANVLTF
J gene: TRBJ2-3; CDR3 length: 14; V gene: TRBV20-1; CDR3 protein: CSAPQGISTDTQYF
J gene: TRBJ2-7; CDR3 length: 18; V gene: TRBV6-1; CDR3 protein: CASKSPLGGPLRAYEQYF
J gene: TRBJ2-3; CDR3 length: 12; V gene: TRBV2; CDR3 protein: CASSEARDTQYF
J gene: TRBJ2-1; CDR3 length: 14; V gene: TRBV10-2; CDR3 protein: CASSESGRYNEQFF
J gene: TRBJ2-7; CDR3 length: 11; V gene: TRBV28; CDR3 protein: CASSLSVEQYF
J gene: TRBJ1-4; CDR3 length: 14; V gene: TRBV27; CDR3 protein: CASSLAFTNEKLFF
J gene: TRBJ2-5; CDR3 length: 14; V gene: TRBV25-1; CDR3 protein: CASSLPGRQETQYF
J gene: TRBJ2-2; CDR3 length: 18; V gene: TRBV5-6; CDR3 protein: CASSFSLAEFANTGELFF
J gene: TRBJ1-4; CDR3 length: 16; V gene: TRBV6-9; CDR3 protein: CAGSSQTAQGNEKLFF
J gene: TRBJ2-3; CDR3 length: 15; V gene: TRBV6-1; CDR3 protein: CASRPGLAGADTQYF
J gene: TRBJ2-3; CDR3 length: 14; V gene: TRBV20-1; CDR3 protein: CSASRLVVGDTQYF
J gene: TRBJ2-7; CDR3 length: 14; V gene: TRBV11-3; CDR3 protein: CASSHGTSALEQYF
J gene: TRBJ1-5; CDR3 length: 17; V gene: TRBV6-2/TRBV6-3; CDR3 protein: CASRAGQAEYSNQPQHF
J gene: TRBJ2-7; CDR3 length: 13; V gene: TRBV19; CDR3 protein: CASSAGGGYEQYF
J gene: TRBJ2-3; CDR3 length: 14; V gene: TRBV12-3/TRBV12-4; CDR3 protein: CASSLARDTDTQYF
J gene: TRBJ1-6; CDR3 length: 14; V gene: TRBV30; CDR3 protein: CAWSELGPNSPLHF
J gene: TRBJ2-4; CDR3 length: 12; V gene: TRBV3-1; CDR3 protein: CASSLTGGQFYF
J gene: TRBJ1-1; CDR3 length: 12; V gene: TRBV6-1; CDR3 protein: CASRPTGGRSLF
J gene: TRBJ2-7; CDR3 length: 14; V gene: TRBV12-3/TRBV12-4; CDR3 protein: CASSGSGDPYEQYF
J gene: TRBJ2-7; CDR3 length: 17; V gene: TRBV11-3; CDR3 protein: CASSLGFGGTKNYEQYF
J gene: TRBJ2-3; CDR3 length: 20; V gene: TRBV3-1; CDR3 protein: CASSPREASGGQRYTDTQYF
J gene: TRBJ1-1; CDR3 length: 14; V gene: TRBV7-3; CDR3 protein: CASSEGHLLAEAFF
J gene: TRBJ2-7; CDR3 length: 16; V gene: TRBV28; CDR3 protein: CASIPSPGQGAYEQYF